This TCR beta chain was observed in a study of T cell responses to AZD1222 COVID-19 vaccine. This CDR3 contains 14 residues. V was clipped by 5 bases and J by 5 bases, with 15 bases between them. CDR1 is MNHEY and CDR2 is SMNVEV in the germline V gene (reference sequence). Study-level results: Reportedly, nearly half the spike-specific TCRs target unmutated variant regions. Spike-wide vaccine-associated CD4 TCRs dominated at 160-218 and 743-854. White British ancestry dominated among donors, who included more females, and clonal diversity was possibly underestimated.

About this clone: Its specificity is unknown.

Libraries were prepared by immunoSEQ multiplex PCR; TCRdb keeps only in-frame clonotypes and omits some of them. The data hold 85,000 to 110,000 clones, with less than 95% observed a single time. The sample consisted of peripheral blood, taken on day 0 of AZD1222 vaccination. V gene TRBV27 combines with J gene TRBJ1-1, with a weak D call TRBD1 (5 bases). The TCR comes from an adult in good health. DNA of the CDR3: TGTGCCAGCAGTATGACAGCGTTTGGGACTGAAGCTTTCTTT. Translated, it gives CASSMTAFGTEAFF.